This TCR beta chain was sequenced for a study of blood T cells in healthy people across ages. Study-wide points: Significant beta diversity loss was already apparent by age approximately 38, declining roughly linearly. Diversity was estimated from one million T cells, and these estimates were considered underestimates.

This clonotype turned up a few times. No antigen is known for it. Sample-barcoded 5' priming and a J-beta primer mix drove a second PCR of 7 to 11 cycles. From the 5' RACE reads, TCRdb called clonotypes with MiXCR, one entry per CDR3 protein. The sample contains about 750,000 distinct CDR3 sequences, around half of which appear only once. Staff drew ten milliliters of peripheral blood from each donor. This clonotype was sampled from a man aged 80 or over in good health. What was sequenced was blood.

CDR3 loop: CASSLPGLGDEQFF. Here the CDR3 DNA reads TGTGCCAGCAGCTTACCGGGACTTGGGGATGAGCAGTTCTTC. This chain connects TRBV7-3 to TRBJ2-1, with D tentatively TRBD2 (6 bases). Germline V gene lookup returns CDR1 SGHTA and CDR2 FQGTGA. With 2 bases removed from V and 8 bases from J, the gap between germline ends came to 13 bases. The CDR3 covers 14 residues.